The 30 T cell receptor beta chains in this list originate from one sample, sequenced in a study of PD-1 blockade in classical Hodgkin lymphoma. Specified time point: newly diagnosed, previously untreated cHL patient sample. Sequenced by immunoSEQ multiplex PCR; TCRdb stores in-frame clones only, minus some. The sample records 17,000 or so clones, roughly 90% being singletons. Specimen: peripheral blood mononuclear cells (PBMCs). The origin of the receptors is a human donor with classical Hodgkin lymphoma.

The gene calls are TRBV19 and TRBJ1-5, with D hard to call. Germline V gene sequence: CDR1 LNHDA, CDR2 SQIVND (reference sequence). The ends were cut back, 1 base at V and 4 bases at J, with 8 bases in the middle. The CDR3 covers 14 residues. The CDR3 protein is CASSIGQTNQPQHF. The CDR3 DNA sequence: TGTGCCAGTAGTATAGGGCAGACAAATCAGCCCCAGCATTTT.

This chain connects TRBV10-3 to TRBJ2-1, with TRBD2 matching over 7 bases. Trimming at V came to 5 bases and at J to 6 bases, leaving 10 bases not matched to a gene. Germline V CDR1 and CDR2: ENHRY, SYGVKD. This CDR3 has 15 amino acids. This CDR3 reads CAISSSGLTLNEQFF. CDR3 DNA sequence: TGTGCCATCAGTTCTAGCGGCCTCACCCTCAATGAGCAGTTCTTC.

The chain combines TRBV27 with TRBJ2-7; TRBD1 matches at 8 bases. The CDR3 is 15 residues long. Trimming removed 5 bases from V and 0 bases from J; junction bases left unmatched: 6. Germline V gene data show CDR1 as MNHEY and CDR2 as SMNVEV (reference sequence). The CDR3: CASSETGGSSYEQYF. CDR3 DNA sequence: TGTGCCAGCAGTGAAACAGGGGGAAGCTCCTACGAGCAGTACTTC.

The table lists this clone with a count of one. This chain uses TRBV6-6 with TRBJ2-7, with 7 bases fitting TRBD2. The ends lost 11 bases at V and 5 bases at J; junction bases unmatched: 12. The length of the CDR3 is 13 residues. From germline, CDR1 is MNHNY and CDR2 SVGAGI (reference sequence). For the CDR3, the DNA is TGTGCCTGCCGACTAGCAAATAACAACGAGCAGTACTTC. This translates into CACRLANNNEQYF.

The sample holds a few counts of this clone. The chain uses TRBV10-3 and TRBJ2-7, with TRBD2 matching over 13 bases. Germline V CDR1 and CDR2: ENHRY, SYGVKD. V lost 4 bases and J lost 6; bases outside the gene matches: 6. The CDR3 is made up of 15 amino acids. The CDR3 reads CAISATSGREGEQYF. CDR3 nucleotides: TGTGCCATCAGTGCAACTAGCGGGAGGGAGGGCGAGCAGTACTTC.

In DNA form, the CDR3 reads TGCGCCAGCAGCCAAATAGGTGCAACTAATGAAAAACTGTTTTTT. It is translated as CASSQIGATNEKLFF. This rearrangement joins TRBV4-1 to TRBJ1-4; no firm D call. Germline loops: CDR1 MGHRA, CDR2 YSYEKL. The V end was cut by 2 bases, the J end by 0 bases, with 7 bases between. The CDR3 runs 15 residues.

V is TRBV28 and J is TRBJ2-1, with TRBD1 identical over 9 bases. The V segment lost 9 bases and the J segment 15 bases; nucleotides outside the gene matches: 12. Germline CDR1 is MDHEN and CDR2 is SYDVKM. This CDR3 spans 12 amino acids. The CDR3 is CASHLPGQGTFF. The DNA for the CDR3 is TGTGCCAGTCATTTACCGGGACAGGGAACGTTCTTC. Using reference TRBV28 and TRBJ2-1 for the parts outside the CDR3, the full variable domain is DVKVTQSSRYLVKRTGEKVFLECVQDMDHENMFWYRQDPGLGLRLIYFSYDVKMKEKGDIPEGYSVSREKKERFSLILESASTNQTSMYLCASHLPGQGTFFGPGTRLTVL.

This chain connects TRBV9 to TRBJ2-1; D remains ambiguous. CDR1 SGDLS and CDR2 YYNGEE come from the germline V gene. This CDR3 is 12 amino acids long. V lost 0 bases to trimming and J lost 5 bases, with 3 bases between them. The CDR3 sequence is CASSVAHNEQFF. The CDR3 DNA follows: TGTGCCAGCAGCGTAGCCCACAATGAGCAGTTCTTC.

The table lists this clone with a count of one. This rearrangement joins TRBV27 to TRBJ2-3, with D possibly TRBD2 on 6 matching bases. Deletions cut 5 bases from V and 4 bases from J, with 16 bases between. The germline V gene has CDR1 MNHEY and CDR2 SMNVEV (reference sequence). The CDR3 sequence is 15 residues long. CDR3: CASSPQGGAADTQYF. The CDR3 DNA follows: TGTGCCAGCAGTCCACAAGGAGGGGCGGCAGATACGCAGTATTTT.

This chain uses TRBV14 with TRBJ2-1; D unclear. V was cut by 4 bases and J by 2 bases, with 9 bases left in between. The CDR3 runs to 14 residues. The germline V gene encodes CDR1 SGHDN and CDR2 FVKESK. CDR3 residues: CASSRGRTYNEQFF. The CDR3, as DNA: TGTGCCAGCAGCCGCGGACGGACCTACAATGAGCAGTTCTTC.

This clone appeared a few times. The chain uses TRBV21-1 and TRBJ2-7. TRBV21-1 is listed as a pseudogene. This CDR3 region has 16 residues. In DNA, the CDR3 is TGTGCCAGCAGCAAAAAGAAAGCAAAAGGGTCCTACGAGCAGTACTTC. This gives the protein CASSKKKAKGSYEQYF.

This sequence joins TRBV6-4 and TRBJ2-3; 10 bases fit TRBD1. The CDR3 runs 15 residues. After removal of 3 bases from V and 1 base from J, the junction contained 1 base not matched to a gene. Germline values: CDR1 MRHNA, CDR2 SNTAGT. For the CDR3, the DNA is TGTGCCAGCAGTGAAGGGACAGGGGGCACAGATACGCAGTATTTT. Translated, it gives CASSEGTGGTDTQYF.

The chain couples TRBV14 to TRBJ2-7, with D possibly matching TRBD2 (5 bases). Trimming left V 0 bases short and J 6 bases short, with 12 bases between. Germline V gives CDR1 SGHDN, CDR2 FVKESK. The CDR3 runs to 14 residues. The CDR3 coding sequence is TGTGCCAGCAGCCAAGACACTTTCCGGGGCGAGCAGTACTTC. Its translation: CASSQDTFRGEQYF.

CDR3 nucleotides: TGTGCCAGTAGTAGGGGAGGAGGCACCGGGGAGCTGTTTTTT. Amino acid sequence: CASSRGGGTGELFF. The chain couples TRBV19 to TRBJ2-2, with D perhaps TRBD2 (6 bases). V was pared by 4 bases and J by 4 bases, with 10 bases between. The CDR3 length is 14 residues. Germline assignment: CDR1 LNHDA and CDR2 SQIVND (reference sequence).

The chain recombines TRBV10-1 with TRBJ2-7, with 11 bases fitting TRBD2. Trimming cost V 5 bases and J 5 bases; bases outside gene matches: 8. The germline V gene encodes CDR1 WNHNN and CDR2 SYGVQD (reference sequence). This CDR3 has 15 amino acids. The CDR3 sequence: CASSLETSGINEQYF. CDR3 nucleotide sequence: TGCGCCAGCAGTCTCGAGACTAGCGGGATCAACGAGCAGTACTTC.

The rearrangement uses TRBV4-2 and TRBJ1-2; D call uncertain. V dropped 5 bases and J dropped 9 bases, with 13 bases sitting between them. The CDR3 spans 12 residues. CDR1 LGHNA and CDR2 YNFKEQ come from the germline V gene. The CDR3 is CASSKERQSYTF. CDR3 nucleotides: TGTGCCAGCAGCAAGGAGCGCCAGAGCTACACCTTC.

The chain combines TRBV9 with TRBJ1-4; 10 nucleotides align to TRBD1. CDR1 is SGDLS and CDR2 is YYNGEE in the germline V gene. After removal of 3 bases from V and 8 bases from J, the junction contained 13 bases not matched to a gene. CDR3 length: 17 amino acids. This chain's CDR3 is CASSARGQGPSKEKLFF. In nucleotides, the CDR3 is TGTGCCAGCAGCGCGAGGGGACAGGGGCCTTCCAAGGAAAAACTGTTTTTT.

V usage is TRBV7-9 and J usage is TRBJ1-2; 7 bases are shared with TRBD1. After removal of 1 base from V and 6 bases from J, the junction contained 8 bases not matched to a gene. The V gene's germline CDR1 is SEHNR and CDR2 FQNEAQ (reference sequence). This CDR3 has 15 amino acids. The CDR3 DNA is TGTGCCAGCAGCTTAGTAACAGGGGAGTTGGATGGCTACACCTTC. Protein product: CASSLVTGELDGYTF.

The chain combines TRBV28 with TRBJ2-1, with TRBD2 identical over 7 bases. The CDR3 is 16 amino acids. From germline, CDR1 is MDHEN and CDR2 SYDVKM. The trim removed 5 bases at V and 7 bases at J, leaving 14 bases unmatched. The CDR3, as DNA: TGTGCCAGCAGTCTCCCGGGAGGATGGGACGAAAATGAGCAGTTCTTC. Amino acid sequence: CASSLPGGWDENEQFF.

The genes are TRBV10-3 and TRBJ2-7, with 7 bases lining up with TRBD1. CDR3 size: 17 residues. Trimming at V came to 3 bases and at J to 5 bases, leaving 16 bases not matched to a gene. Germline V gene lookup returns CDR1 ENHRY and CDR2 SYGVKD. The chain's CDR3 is CAISDGPSTGIGNEQYF. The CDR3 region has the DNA TGTGCCATCAGTGATGGGCCCTCGACAGGGATCGGCAACGAGCAGTACTTC.

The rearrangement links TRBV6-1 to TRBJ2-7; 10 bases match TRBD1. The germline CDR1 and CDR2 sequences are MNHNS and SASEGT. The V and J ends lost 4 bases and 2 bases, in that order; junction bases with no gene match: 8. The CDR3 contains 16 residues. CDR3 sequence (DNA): TGTGCCAGCAGTGGAAGCGCCGGGACAGGGGCCTACGAGCAGTACTTC. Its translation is CASSGSAGTGAYEQYF.

This CDR3 is CASSYLSLKDGYTF. CDR3 DNA: TGTGCCAGCAGTTACCTGTCCTTAAAGGATGGCTACACCTTC. V and J are TRBV6-5 and TRBJ1-2; D uncertain. Trimming left V 2 bases short and J 6 bases short, with 13 bases between. CDR3 length: 14 residues. Germline CDR1 reads MNHEY; CDR2 reads SVGAGI.

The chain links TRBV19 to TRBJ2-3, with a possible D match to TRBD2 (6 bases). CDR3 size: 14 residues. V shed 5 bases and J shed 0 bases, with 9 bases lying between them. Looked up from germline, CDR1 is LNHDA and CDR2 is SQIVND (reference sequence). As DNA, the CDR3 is TGTGCCAGTAGTCGGGGGTCAAGCACAGATACGCAGTATTTT. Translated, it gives CASSRGSSTDTQYF.

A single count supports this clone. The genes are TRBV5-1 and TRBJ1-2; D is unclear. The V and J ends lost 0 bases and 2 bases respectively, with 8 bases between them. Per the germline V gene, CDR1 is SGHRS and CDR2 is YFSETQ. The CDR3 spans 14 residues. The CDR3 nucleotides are TGCGCCAGCAGCTTGGGAGTCGGGAACTATGGCTACACCTTC. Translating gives CASSLGVGNYGYTF. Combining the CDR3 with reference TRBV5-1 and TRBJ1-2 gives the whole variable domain KAGVTQTPRYLIKTRGQQVTLSCSPISGHRSVSWYQQTPGQGLQFLFEYFSETQRNKGNFPGRFSGRQFSNSRSEMNVSTLELGDSALYLCASSLGVGNYGYTFGSGTRLTVV.

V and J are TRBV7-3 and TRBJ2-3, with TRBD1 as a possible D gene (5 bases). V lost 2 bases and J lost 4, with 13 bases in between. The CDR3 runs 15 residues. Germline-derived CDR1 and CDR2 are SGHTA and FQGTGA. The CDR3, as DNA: TGTGCCAGCAGCTTATTTGGGGCAGGTGCAGATACGCAGTATTTT. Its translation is CASSLFGAGADTQYF.

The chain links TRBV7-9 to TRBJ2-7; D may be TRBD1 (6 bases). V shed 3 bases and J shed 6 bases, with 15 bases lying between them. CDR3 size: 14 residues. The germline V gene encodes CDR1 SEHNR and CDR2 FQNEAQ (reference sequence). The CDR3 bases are TGTGCCAGCAGCTTTGCGGTGGCAGGGGTCGAGCAGTACTTC. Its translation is CASSFAVAGVEQYF.

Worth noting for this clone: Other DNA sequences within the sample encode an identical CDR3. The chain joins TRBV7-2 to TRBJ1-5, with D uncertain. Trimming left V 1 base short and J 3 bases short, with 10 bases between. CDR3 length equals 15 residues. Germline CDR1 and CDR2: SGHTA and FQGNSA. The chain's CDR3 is CASSLGGRDNQPQHF. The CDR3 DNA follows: TGTGCCAGCAGCTTAGGAGGCCGGGACAATCAGCCCCAGCATTTT.

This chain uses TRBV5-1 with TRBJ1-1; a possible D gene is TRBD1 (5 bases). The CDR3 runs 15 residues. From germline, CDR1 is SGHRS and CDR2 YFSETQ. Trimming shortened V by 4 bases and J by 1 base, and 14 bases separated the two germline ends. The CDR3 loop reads CASSPDGQPNTEAFF. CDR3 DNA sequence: TGCGCCAGCAGCCCGGACGGACAACCGAACACTGAAGCTTTCTTT. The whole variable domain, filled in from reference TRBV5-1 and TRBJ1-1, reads KAGVTQTPRYLIKTRGQQVTLSCSPISGHRSVSWYQQTPGQGLQFLFEYFSETQRNKGNFPGRFSGRQFSNSRSEMNVSTLELGDSALYLCASSPDGQPNTEAFFGQGTRLTVV.

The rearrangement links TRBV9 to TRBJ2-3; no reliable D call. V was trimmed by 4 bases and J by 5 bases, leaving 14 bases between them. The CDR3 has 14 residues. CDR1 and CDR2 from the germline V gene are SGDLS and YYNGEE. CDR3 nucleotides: TGTGCCAGCAGCCCGTCACCCCCAGAAGATACGCAGTATTTT. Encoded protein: CASSPSPPEDTQYF.

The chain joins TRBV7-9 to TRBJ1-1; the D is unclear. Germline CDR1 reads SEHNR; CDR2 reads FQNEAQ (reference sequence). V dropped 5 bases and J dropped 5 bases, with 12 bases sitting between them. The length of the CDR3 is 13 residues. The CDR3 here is CASSPLGRTEAFF. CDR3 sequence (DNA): TGTGCCAGCAGCCCTCTCGGAAGGACTGAAGCTTTCTTT.